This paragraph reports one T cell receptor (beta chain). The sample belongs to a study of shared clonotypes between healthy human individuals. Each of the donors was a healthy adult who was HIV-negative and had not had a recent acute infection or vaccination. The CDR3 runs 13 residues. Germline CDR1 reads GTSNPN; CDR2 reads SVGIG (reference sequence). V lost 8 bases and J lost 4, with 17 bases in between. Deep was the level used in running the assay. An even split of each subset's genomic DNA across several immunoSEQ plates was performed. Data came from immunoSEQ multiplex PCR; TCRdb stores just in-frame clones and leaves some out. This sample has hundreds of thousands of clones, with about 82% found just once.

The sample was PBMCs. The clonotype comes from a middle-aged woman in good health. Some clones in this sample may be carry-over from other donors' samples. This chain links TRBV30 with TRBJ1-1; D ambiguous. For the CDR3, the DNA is TGTGCCGGCCGGACGGACCGAATCACTGAAGCTTTCTTT. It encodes CAGRTDRITEAFF. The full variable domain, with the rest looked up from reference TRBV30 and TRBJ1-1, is SQTIHQWPATLVQPVGSPLSLECTVEGTSNPNLYWYRQAAGRGLQLLFYSVGIGQISSEVPQNLSASRPQDRQFILSSKKLLLSDSGFYLCAGRTDRITEAFFGQGTRLTVV.